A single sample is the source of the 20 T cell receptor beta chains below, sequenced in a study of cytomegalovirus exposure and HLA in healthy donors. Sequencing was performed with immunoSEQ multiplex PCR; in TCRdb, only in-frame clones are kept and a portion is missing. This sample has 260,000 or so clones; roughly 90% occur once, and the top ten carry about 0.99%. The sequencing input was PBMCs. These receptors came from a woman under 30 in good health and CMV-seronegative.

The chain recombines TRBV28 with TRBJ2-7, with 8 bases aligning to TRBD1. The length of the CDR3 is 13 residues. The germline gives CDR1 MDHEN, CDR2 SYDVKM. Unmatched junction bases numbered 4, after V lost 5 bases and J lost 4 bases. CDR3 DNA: TGTGCCAGCAGTAACAGGGGGTATTACGAGCAGTACTTC. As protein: CASSNRGYYEQYF.

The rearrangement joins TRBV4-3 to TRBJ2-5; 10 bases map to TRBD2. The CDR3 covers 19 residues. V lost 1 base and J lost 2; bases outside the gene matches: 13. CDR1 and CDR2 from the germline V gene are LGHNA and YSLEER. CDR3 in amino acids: CASSQGWEREGGQQETQYF. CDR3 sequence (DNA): TGCGCCAGCAGCCAAGGATGGGAGCGGGAGGGTGGCCAACAAGAGACCCAGTACTTC.

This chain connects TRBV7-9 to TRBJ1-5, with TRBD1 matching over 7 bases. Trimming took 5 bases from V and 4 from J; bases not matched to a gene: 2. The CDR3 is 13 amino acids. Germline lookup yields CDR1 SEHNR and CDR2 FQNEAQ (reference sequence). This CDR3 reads CASSVQGNQPQHF. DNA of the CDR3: TGTGCCAGCAGCGTACAGGGGAATCAGCCCCAGCATTTT.

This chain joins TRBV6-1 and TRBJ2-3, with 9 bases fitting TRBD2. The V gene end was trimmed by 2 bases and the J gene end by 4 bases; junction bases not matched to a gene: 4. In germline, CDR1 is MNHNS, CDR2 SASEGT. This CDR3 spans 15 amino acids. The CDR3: CASSERAGGSDTQYF. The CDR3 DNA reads TGTGCCAGCAGTGAACGGGCGGGAGGGTCAGATACGCAGTATTTT.

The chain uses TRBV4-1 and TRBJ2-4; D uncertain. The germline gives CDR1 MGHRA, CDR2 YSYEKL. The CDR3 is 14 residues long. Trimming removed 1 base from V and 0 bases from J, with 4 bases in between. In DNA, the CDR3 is TGCGCCAGCAGCCAAGTAGTAGCCAAAAACATTCAGTACTTC. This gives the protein CASSQVVAKNIQYF.

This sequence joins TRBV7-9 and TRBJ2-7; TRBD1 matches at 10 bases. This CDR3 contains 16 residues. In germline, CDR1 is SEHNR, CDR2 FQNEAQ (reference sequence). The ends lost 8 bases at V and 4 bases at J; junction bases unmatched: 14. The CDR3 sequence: CASQPTGTGDSYEQYF. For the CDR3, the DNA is TGTGCCAGCCAACCAACCGGGACAGGGGATTCGTACGAGCAGTACTTC.

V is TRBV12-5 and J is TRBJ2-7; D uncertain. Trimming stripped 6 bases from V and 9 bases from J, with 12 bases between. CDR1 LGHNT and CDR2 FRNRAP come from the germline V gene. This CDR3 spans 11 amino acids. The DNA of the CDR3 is TGTGCTAGTGGCCTCGGAGATGGGCAGTACTTC. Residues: CASGLGDGQYF.

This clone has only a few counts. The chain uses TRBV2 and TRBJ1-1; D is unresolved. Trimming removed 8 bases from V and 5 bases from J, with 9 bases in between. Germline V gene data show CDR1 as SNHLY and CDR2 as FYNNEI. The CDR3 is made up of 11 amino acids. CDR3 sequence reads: CASYPGTEAFF. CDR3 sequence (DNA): TGTGCCAGCTACCCGGGGACTGAAGCTTTCTTT.

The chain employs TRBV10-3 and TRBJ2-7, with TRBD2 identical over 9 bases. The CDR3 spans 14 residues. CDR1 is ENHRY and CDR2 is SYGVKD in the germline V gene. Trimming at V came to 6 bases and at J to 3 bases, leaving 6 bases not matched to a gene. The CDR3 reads CAISSTSGDYEQYF. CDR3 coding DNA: TGTGCCATCAGCTCGACTAGCGGAGACTACGAGCAGTACTTC.

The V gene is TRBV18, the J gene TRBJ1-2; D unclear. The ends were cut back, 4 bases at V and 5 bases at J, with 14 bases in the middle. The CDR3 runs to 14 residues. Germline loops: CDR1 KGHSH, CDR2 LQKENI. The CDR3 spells CASSLVFGSYGYTF. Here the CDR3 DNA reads TGTGCCAGCTCACTAGTTTTTGGGAGTTATGGCTACACCTTC.

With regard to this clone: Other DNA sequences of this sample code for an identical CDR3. The CDR3 reads CASSVGTGTYEQYF. As DNA, the CDR3 is TGTGCCAGCAGCGTAGGGACAGGGACTTACGAGCAGTACTTC. The chain combines TRBV9 with TRBJ2-7; the match to TRBD1 covers 8 bases. Trimming removed 0 bases from V and 4 bases from J; junction bases left unmatched: 3. CDR1 and CDR2 from the germline V gene are SGDLS and YYNGEE. The length of the CDR3 is 14 residues. The full variable domain, with the rest looked up from reference TRBV9 and TRBJ2-7, is DSGVTQTPKHLITATGQRVTLRCSPRSGDLSVYWYQQSLDQGLQFLIQYYNGEERAKGNILERFSAQQFPDLHSELNLSSLELGDSALYFCASSVGTGTYEQYFGPGTRLTVT.

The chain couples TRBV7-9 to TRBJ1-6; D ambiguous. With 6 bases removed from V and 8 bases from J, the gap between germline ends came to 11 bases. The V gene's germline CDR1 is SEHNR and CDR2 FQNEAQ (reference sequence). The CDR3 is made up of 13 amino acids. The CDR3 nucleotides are TGTGCCAGCAGTGTAGCTCGGTATTCACCCCTCCACTTT. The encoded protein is CASSVARYSPLHF.

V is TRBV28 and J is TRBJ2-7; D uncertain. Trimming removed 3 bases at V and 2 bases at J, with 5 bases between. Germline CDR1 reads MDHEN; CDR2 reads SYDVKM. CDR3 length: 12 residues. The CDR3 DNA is TGTGCCAGCAGTTTCGTCGCCTACGAGCAGTACTTC. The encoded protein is CASSFVAYEQYF.

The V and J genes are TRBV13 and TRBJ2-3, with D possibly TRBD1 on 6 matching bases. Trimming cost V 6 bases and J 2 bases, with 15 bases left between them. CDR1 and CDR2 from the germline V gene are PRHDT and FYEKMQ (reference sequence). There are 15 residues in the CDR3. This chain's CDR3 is CASSHRVNLTDTQYF. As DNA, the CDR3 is TGTGCCAGCAGTCACAGGGTAAACCTCACAGATACGCAGTATTTT.

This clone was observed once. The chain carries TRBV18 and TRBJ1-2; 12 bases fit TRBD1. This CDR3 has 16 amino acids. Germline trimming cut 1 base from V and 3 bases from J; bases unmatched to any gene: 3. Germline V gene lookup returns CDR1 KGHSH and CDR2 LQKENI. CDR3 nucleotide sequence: TGTGCCAGCTCACCACGGGGGACAGGGGGCGACTATGGCTACACCTTC. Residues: CASSPRGTGGDYGYTF.

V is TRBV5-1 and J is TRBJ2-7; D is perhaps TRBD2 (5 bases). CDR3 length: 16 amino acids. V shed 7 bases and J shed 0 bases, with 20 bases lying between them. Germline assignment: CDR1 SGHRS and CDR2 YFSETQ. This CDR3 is CASADSTSISSYEQYF. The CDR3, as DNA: TGCGCCAGCGCGGATTCCACTAGTATAAGCTCCTACGAGCAGTACTTC. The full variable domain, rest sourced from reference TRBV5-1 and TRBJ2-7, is KAGVTQTPRYLIKTRGQQVTLSCSPISGHRSVSWYQQTPGQGLQFLFEYFSETQRNKGNFPGRFSGRQFSNSRSEMNVSTLELGDSALYLCASADSTSISSYEQYFGPGTRLTVT.

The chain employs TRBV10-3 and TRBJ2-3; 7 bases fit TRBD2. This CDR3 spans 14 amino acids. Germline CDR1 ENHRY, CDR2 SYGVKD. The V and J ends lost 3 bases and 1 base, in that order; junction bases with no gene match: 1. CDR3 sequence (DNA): TGTGCCATCAGTGACCTAGCGGGCACAGATACGCAGTATTTT. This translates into CAISDLAGTDTQYF.

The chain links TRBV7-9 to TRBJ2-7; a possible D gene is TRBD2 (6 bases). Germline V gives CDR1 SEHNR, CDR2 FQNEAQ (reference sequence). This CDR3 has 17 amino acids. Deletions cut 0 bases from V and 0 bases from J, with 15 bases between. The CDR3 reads CASSLASRGGCSYEQYF. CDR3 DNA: TGTGCCAGCAGCTTAGCGTCGAGGGGAGGTTGCTCCTACGAGCAGTACTTC.

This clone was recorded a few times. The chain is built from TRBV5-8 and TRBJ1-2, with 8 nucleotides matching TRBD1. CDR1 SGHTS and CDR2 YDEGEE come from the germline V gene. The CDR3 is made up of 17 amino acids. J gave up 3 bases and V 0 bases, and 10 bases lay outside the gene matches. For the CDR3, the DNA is TGTGCCAGCAGCTTGGGTATTGGACAGGGCTTCTACTATGGCTACACCTTC. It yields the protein CASSLGIGQGFYYGYTF.

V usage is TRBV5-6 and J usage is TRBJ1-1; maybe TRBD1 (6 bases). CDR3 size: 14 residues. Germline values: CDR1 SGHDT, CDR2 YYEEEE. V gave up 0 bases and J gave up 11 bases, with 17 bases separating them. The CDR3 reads CASSLANRVIDAFF. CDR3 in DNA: TGTGCCAGCAGCTTGGCCAACAGGGTTATTGACGCTTTCTTT.